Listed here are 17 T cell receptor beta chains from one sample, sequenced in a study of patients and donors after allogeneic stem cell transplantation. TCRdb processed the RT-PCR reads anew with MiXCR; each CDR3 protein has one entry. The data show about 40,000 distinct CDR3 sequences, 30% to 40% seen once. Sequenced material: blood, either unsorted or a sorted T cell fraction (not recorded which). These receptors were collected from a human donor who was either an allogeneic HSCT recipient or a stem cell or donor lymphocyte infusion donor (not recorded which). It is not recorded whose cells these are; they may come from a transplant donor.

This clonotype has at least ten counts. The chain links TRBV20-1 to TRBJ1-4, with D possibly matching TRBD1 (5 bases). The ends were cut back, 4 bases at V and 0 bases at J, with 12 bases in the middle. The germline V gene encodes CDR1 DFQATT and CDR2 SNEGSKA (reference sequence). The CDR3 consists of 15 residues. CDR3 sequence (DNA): TGCAGTGCTACGGGGGACCGAGCAACTAATGAAAAACTGTTTTTT. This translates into CSATGDRATNEKLFF.

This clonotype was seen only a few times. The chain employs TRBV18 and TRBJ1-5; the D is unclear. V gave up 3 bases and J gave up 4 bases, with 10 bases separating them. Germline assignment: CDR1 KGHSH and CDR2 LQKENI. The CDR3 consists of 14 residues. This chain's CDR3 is CASSPVAFNQPQHF. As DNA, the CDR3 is TGTGCCAGCTCACCGGTCGCTTTTAATCAGCCCCAGCATTTT.

This chain's CDR3 is CAWSEVAGGYTF. The CDR3, as DNA: TGTGCCTGGAGTGAGGTTGCTGGGGGCTACACCTTC. V gene TRBV30 combines with J gene TRBJ1-2; no clear D. Looked up from germline, CDR1 is GTSNPN and CDR2 is SVGIG (reference sequence). Trimming removed 1 base from V and 8 bases from J, with 11 bases in between. The CDR3 is made up of 12 amino acids.

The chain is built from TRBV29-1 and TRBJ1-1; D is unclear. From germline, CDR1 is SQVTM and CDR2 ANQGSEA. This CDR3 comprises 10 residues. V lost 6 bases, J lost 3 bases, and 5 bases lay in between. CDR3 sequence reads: CSVGDTEAFF. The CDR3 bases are TGCAGCGTCGGTGACACTGAAGCTTTCTTT.

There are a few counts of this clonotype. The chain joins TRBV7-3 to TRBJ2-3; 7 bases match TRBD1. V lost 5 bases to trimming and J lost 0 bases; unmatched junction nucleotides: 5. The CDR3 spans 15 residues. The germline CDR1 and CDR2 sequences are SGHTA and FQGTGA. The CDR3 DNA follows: TGTGCCAGCAGCACCTACAGGGGAAGCACAGATACGCAGTATTTT. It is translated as CASSTYRGSTDTQYF.

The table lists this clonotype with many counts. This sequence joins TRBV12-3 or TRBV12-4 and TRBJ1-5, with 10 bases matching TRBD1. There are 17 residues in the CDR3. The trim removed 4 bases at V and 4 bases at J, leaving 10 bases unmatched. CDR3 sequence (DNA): TGTGCCAGCAGTTCCAACCAACCGGGACAGGGGAATCAGCCCCAGCATTTT. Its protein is CASSSNQPGQGNQPQHF.

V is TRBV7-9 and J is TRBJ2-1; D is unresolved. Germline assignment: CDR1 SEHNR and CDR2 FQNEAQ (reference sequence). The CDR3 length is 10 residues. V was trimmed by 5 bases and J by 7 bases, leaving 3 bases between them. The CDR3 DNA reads TGTGCCAGCAGCCCTAATGAGCAGTTCTTC. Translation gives CASSPNEQFF.

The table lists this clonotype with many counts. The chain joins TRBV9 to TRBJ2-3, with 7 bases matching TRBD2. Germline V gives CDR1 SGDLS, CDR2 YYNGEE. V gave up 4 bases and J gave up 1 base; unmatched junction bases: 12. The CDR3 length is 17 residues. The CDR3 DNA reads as TGTGCCAGCAGCACCGATCCGGGACTACGCCGCACAGATACGCAGTATTTT. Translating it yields CASSTDPGLRRTDTQYF.

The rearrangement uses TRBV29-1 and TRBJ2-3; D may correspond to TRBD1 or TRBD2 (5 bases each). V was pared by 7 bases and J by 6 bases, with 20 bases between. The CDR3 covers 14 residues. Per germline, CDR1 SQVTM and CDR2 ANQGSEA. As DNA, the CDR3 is TGCAGCGGGACCGGGACCTCTCCGGCGGATACGCAGTATTTT. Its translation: CSGTGTSPADTQYF.

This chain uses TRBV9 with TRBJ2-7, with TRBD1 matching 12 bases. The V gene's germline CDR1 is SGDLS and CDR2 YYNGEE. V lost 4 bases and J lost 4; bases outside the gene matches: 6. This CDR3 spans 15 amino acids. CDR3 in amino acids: CASSLGTGGLYEQYF. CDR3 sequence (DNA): TGTGCCAGCAGCCTCGGGACAGGGGGCTTGTACGAGCAGTACTTC.

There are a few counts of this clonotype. DNA for the CDR3: TGCAGCGGATTTAACACCGGGGAGCTGTTTTTT. As protein: CSGFNTGELFF. V gene TRBV29-1 combines with J gene TRBJ2-2, with D uncertain. Germline V lookup: CDR1 SQVTM, CDR2 ANQGSEA. Between the trimmed V and J ends, which lost 7 bases and 2 bases, there was a span of 5 bases. This CDR3 has 11 residues.

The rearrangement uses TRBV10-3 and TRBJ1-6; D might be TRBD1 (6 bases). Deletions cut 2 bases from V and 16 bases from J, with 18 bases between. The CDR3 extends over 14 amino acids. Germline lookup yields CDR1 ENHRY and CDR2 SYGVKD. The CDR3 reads CAISERFLGAPLHF. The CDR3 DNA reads TGTGCCATCAGTGAGCGGTTTCTGGGGGCTCCTCTCCACTTT.

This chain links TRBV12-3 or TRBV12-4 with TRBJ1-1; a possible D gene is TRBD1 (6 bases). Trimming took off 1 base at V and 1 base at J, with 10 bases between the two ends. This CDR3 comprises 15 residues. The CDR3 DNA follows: TGTGCCAGCAGTTTAGTGGGCAGGGGGAACACTGAAGCTTTCTTT. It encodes CASSLVGRGNTEAFF.

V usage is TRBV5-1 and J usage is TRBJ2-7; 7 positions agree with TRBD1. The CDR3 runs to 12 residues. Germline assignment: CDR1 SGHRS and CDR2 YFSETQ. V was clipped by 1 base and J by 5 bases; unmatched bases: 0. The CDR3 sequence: CASSLTGDEQYF. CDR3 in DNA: TGCGCCAGCAGCTTGACAGGGGACGAGCAGTACTTC.

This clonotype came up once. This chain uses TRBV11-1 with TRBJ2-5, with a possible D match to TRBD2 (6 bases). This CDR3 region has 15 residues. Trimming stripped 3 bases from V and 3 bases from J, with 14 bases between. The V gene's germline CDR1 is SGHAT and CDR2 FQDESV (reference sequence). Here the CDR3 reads CASSFGGSKKETQYF. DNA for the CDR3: TGTGCCAGCAGCTTCGGAGGGTCGAAAAAAGAGACCCAGTACTTC.

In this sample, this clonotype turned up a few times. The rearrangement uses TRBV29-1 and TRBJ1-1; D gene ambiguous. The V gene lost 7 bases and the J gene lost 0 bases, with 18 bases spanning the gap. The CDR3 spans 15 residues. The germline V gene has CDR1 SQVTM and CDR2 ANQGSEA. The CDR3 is CSASGAGTMNTEAFF. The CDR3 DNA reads TGCAGCGCCTCTGGAGCAGGCACAATGAACACTGAAGCTTTCTTT.

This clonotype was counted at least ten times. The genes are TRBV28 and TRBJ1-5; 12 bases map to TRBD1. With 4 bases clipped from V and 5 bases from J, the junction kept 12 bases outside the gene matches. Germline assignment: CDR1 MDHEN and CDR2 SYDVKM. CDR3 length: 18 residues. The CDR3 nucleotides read TGTGCCAGCAGTTCCTCCTACGGGACAGGGGGCCTCTATCAGCCCCAGCATTTT. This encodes CASSSSYGTGGLYQPQHF.